The rows below give T cell receptor beta chains drawn from one sample of a study of glioma-infiltrating T cells after dendritic cell vaccination. The protocol was immunoSEQ multiplex PCR, while the TCRdb copy is restricted to in-frame clones and leaves out a portion. The sample records 65,000 to 90,000 clones, approximately 80% being singletons. This sample comprised blood, obtained before dendritic cell vaccination. The receptors originated from a human donor with glioblastoma. The CDR3 runs from the conserved cysteine through the conserved F or W. A D gene is named only where the DNA matches it firmly. Where a row states a size, it is once, few, many or the class of an expanded clone; other rows omit it.

CDR3 protein: CASSYLPGTSTMHYEQYF
CDR3 DNA: TGTGCCAGCAGCTATCTCCCCGGGACTAGCACAATGCACTACGAGCAGTACTTC
D gene: TRBD2
clone size: .
V gene: TRBV7-6
J gene: TRBJ2-7
CDR3 length: 18

CDR3 protein: CASSFGQGRLNSPLHF
CDR3 DNA: TGTGCCAGCAGCTTTGGACAGGGAAGGCTTAATTCACCCCTCCACTTT
D gene: TRBD1
clone size: .
V gene: TRBV5-6
J gene: TRBJ1-6
CDR3 length: 16

CDR3 protein: CAWSRDRGNEQFF
CDR3 DNA: TGTGCCTGGAGCCGGGACAGGGGCAATGAGCAGTTCTTC
D gene: TRBD1
clone size: .
V gene: TRBV30
J gene: TRBJ2-1
CDR3 length: 13

CDR3 protein: CASSPRTGAYEQYF
CDR3 DNA: TGTGCCAGCAGTCCAAGGACAGGGGCCTACGAGCAGTACTTC
D gene: TRBD1
clone size: .
V gene: TRBV25-1
J gene: TRBJ2-7
CDR3 length: 14

CDR3 protein: CASTSGGAYGNTIYF
CDR3 DNA: TGTGCCAGCACCTCCGGGGGGGCCTATGGAAACACCATATATTTT
D gene: .
clone size: .
V gene: TRBV7-9
J gene: TRBJ1-3
CDR3 length: 15

CDR3 protein: CASSERGGSPRVAFF
CDR3 DNA: TGTGCCAGCAGTGAAAGAGGGGGATCCCCCCGGGTGGCTTTCTTT
D gene: .
clone size: .
V gene: TRBV6-1
J gene: TRBJ1-1
CDR3 length: 15

CDR3 protein: CASSTYRDYEQYF
CDR3 DNA: TGCGCCAGCAGCACCTACAGGGATTACGAGCAGTACTTC
D gene: .
clone size: .
V gene: TRBV5-1
J gene: TRBJ2-7
CDR3 length: 13

CDR3 protein: CASSTSGTLDYGYTF
CDR3 DNA: TGTGCCAGCAGCACATCGGGGACACTAGACTATGGCTACACCTTC
D gene: .
clone size: .
V gene: TRBV5-4
J gene: TRBJ1-2
CDR3 length: 15

CDR3 protein: CSVDASGYTF
CDR3 DNA: TGCAGCGTTGACGCCAGTGGCTACACCTTC
D gene: .
clone size: .
V gene: TRBV29-1
J gene: TRBJ1-2
CDR3 length: 10

CDR3 protein: CASREPSVSNEQYF
CDR3 DNA: TGTGCCAGCCGAGAACCTAGCGTCAGCAACGAGCAGTACTTC
D gene: .
clone size: once
V gene: TRBV6-5
J gene: TRBJ2-7
CDR3 length: 14

CDR3 protein: CASRGQYTEAFF
CDR3 DNA: TGTGCCAGCAGGGGACAGTACACTGAAGCTTTCTTT
D gene: TRBD1
clone size: few
V gene: TRBV6-5
J gene: TRBJ1-1
CDR3 length: 12

CDR3 protein: CAWSVGLAGRGTQYF
CDR3 DNA: TGTGCCTGGAGTGTAGGGCTTGCGGGGAGAGGCACGCAGTATTTT
D gene: .
clone size: .
V gene: TRBV30
J gene: TRBJ2-3
CDR3 length: 15

CDR3 protein: CASSSPTGGNNEQFF
CDR3 DNA: TGTGCCAGCAGTTCTCCCACGGGGGGGAACAATGAGCAGTTCTTC
D gene: TRBD2
clone size: .
V gene: TRBV6-5
J gene: TRBJ2-1
CDR3 length: 15

CDR3 protein: CASSKPGVQETQYF
CDR3 DNA: TGTGCCAGCAGCAAGCCGGGAGTTCAAGAGACCCAGTACTTC
D gene: .
clone size: once
V gene: TRBV21-1
J gene: TRBJ2-5
CDR3 length: 14

CDR3 protein: CASSFTGPEAFF
CDR3 DNA: TGTGCCAGCAGCTTCACAGGGCCTGAAGCTTTCTTT
D gene: .
clone size: once
V gene: TRBV11-2
J gene: TRBJ1-1
CDR3 length: 12

CDR3 protein: CAISESRGGVYNEQFF
CDR3 DNA: TGTGCCATCAGTGAGTCGAGGGGGGGCGTTTACAATGAGCAGTTCTTC
D gene: .
clone size: .
V gene: TRBV10-3
J gene: TRBJ2-1
CDR3 length: 16

CDR3 protein: CASSQYNSPLHF
CDR3 DNA: TGTGCCAGCAGTCAATATAATTCACCCCTCCACTTT
D gene: .
clone size: .
V gene: TRBV6-5
J gene: TRBJ1-6
CDR3 length: 12

CDR3 protein: CASSESADPGTDTQYF
CDR3 DNA: TGTGCCAGCAGTGAATCAGCGGACCCGGGGACAGATACGCAGTATTTT
D gene: .
clone size: .
V gene: TRBV25-1
J gene: TRBJ2-3
CDR3 length: 16

CDR3 protein: CASRKGQSQETQYF
CDR3 DNA: TGTGCCAGCAGAAAAGGACAGAGCCAAGAGACCCAGTACTTC
D gene: .
clone size: .
V gene: TRBV2
J gene: TRBJ2-5
CDR3 length: 14

CDR3 protein: CASSKRQGLYEQYF
CDR3 DNA: TGTGCCAGCAGCAAACGACAGGGTCTCTACGAGCAGTACTTC
D gene: TRBD1
clone size: once
V gene: TRBV11-2
J gene: TRBJ2-7
CDR3 length: 14

CDR3 protein: CASTGGGLVTTGELFF
CDR3 DNA: TGTGCCAGCACCGGAGGAGGGTTAGTAACCACCGGGGAGCTGTTTTTT
D gene: .
clone size: medium-sized
V gene: TRBV25-1
J gene: TRBJ2-2
CDR3 length: 16

CDR3 protein: CASGTGGNNQPQHF
CDR3 DNA: TGTGCCAGCGGGACAGGGGGCAACAATCAGCCCCAGCATTTT
D gene: TRBD1
clone size: .
V gene: TRBV6-5
J gene: TRBJ1-5
CDR3 length: 14

CDR3 protein: CASSLGTGRGSGRNTEAFF
CDR3 DNA: TGTGCCAGCAGCTTAGGGACAGGCAGGGGTTCAGGCCGGAACACTGAAGCTTTCTTT
D gene: TRBD1
clone size: .
V gene: TRBV7-2
J gene: TRBJ1-1
CDR3 length: 19